These 26 T cell receptor beta chains share one sample of origin, sequenced in a study of patients and donors after allogeneic stem cell transplantation. TCRdb independently ran MiXCR on the RT-PCR reads; one entry per CDR3 protein. The sample yields about 410,000 distinct CDR3 sequences, around 15% seen once. The sequenced sample was blood, either unsorted or a sorted T cell fraction (not recorded which). The receptors originated from a human donor who was either an allogeneic HSCT recipient or a stem cell or donor lymphocyte infusion donor (not recorded which). It is not recorded whose cells these are; they may come from a transplant donor.

In this sample, this clonotype turned up a few times. The chain joins TRBV27 to TRBJ2-7, with D unclear. Germline CDR1 MNHEY, CDR2 SMNVEV (reference sequence). Trimming shortened V by 6 bases and J by 5 bases, and 8 bases separated the two germline ends. The length of the CDR3 is 11 residues. The CDR3 DNA follows: TGTGCCAGCAGGCTTCGGAACGAGCAGTACTTC. Its translation is CASRLRNEQYF.

At least ten counts were recorded for this clonotype. The chain employs TRBV29-1 and TRBJ2-3, with TRBD2 as a possible D gene (5 bases). The germline V gene encodes CDR1 SQVTM and CDR2 ANQGSEA. The CDR3 has 12 residues. V shed 7 bases and J shed 0 bases, with 8 bases lying between them. The CDR3 loop reads CSGTLSTDTQYF. The CDR3 nucleotides read TGCAGCGGGACTTTGAGCACAGATACGCAGTATTTT.

This clonotype was recorded a few times. This chain connects TRBV20-1 to TRBJ2-2, with a tentative D call TRBD2 (6 bases). The V gene lost 0 bases and the J gene lost 0 bases, with 14 bases spanning the gap. The CDR3 loop spans 17 amino acids. Per the germline V gene, CDR1 is DFQATT and CDR2 is SNEGSKA (reference sequence). The CDR3 reads CSARDGGREPNTGELFF. CDR3 bases: TGCAGTGCTAGAGATGGTGGGCGGGAACCGAACACCGGGGAGCTGTTTTTT.

The rearrangement joins TRBV20-1 to TRBJ2-7; D is perhaps TRBD2 (6 bases). The CDR3 totals 15 residues. Per germline, CDR1 DFQATT and CDR2 SNEGSKA (reference sequence). The V gene lost 0 bases and the J gene lost 5 bases, with 17 bases spanning the gap. CDR3 coding DNA: TGCAGTGCTAGAGATTGGAGGCGGGGTGGAGACGAGCAGTACTTC. This encodes CSARDWRRGGDEQYF.

V gene TRBV7-8 combines with J gene TRBJ2-2, with D perhaps TRBD2 (6 bases). The CDR3 is 15 residues long. Germline assignment: CDR1 SGHVS and CDR2 FQNEAQ. V was shortened by 1 base and J by 4 bases, with 10 bases between the two germline ends. CDR3 amino acids: CASSLGGAGTGELFF. For the CDR3, the DNA is TGTGCCAGCAGCTTAGGCGGGGCGGGCACCGGGGAGCTGTTTTTT.

This clonotype was found many times. The rearrangement uses TRBV5-1 and TRBJ2-5; perhaps TRBD2 as D (5 bases). Germline V CDR1 and CDR2: SGHRS, YFSETQ. This CDR3 comprises 14 residues. The V and J ends lost 0 bases and 4 bases respectively, with 10 bases between them. CDR3 in amino acids: CASSLAEGGETQYF. DNA for the CDR3: TGCGCCAGCAGCTTGGCCGAGGGTGGAGAGACCCAGTACTTC. The whole variable domain, remainder taken from reference TRBV5-1 and TRBJ2-5, is KAGVTQTPRYLIKTRGQQVTLSCSPISGHRSVSWYQQTPGQGLQFLFEYFSETQRNKGNFPGRFSGRQFSNSRSEMNVSTLELGDSALYLCASSLAEGGETQYFGPGTRLLVL.

The chain links TRBV5-1 to TRBJ2-1; 9 bases are shared with TRBD1. The CDR3 totals 17 residues. The junction had 7 bases not matched to a gene; V was cut back by 2 bases and J by 1 base. Germline V gives CDR1 SGHRS, CDR2 YFSETQ. CDR3 amino acids: CASSLTPGQGSYNEQFF. For the CDR3, the DNA is TGCGCCAGCAGCTTAACCCCGGGACAGGGATCCTACAATGAGCAGTTCTTC.

This clonotype was observed at least ten times. V usage is TRBV24-1 and J usage is TRBJ2-3; 7 nucleotides align to TRBD1. This CDR3 comprises 15 residues. Germline V gene data show CDR1 as KGHDR and CDR2 as SFDVKD. J gave up 0 bases and V 3 bases, and 2 bases lay outside the gene matches. DNA of the CDR3: TGTGCCACCAGTGATCGACAGGGAAGCACAGATACGCAGTATTTT. Amino acids: CATSDRQGSTDTQYF.

This chain connects TRBV15 to TRBJ2-1; D may be TRBD1 or TRBD2 (5 bases each). Germline CDR1 LNHNV, CDR2 YYDKDF (reference sequence). This CDR3 is built from 15 residues. Trimming stripped 1 base from V and 4 bases from J, with 11 bases between. CDR3 nucleotide sequence: TGTGCCACCAGCAGAGTCAGCAGGGAGTACAATGAGCAGTTCTTC. As protein: CATSRVSREYNEQFF.

The sample holds a few counts of this clonotype. J is TRBJ1-2 and V is TRBV7-9; D is unresolved. The CDR3 loop spans 12 amino acids. V gave up 9 bases and J gave up 4 bases, with 12 bases separating them. The germline gives CDR1 SEHNR, CDR2 FQNEAQ (reference sequence). This CDR3 is CASLVTGYGYTF. For the CDR3, the DNA is TGTGCCAGTTTGGTTACGGGCTATGGCTACACCTTC.

The V gene is TRBV11-2, the J gene TRBJ2-4; 9 nucleotides agree with TRBD1. The V gene's germline CDR1 is SGHAT and CDR2 FQNNGV. The V segment lost 3 bases and the J segment 3 bases; nucleotides outside the gene matches: 6. The CDR3 runs to 16 residues. Here the CDR3 DNA reads TGTGCCAGCAGCTTCACGATGACAGGGGGCAAAAACATTCAGTACTTC. Translation gives CASSFTMTGGKNIQYF.

The chain combines TRBV11-2 with TRBJ2-7, with D perhaps given as TRBD1 or TRBD2 (5 bases each). This CDR3 has 16 amino acids. Germline V CDR1 and CDR2: SGHAT, FQNNGV. The germline V and J ends were trimmed by 4 bases and 3 bases, with 19 bases remaining between them. CDR3 residues: CASSSEDRDGSYEQYF. The CDR3, as DNA: TGTGCCAGCAGCTCGGAAGACCGGGACGGTAGCTACGAGCAGTACTTC.

This clonotype was recorded at least ten times. The chain uses TRBV5-1 and TRBJ1-5; D remains ambiguous. The CDR3 consists of 14 residues. The germline V and J ends were trimmed by 1 base and 2 bases, with 7 bases remaining between them. CDR1 and CDR2 from the germline V gene are SGHRS and YFSETQ. The CDR3 loop is CASSLNSGNQPQHF. CDR3 coding DNA: TGCGCCAGCAGCTTGAACAGCGGCAATCAGCCCCAGCATTTT.

The chain combines TRBV10-3 with TRBJ1-1, with a weak D call TRBD1 (6 bases). The CDR3 runs 17 residues. The germline V and J ends were trimmed by 1 base and 1 base, with 16 bases remaining between them. CDR1 ENHRY and CDR2 SYGVKD come from the germline V gene. CDR3 coding DNA: TGTGCCATCAGTGAGTTTGGCGGGGGGCTCCCGAACACTGAAGCTTTCTTT. This codes for CAISEFGGGLPNTEAFF.

This clonotype was detected many times. The CDR3 region has the DNA TGTGCCAGCAGGAACTCTGGGGCCAACGTCCTGACTTTC. Translated: CASRNSGANVLTF. The chain uses TRBV12-3 or TRBV12-4 and TRBJ2-6; D gene uncertain. V lost 6 bases to trimming and J lost 0 bases, with 3 bases between them. The CDR3 extends over 13 amino acids.

The rearrangement uses TRBV18 and TRBJ2-7, with D perhaps given as TRBD1 or TRBD2 (5 bases each). Per the germline V gene, CDR1 is KGHSH and CDR2 is LQKENI. The V end lost 3 bases, the J end lost 3 bases, and 9 bases lay between the germline ends. The CDR3 is made up of 13 amino acids. CDR3 nucleotides: TGTGCCAGCTCACCCCGGGGCCTCTACGAGCAGTACTTC. It codes for CASSPRGLYEQYF.

This clonotype turned up a few times. V is TRBV5-4 and J is TRBJ2-5; weak D call: TRBD2 (5 bases). Germline CDR1 and CDR2: SGHNT and YYREEE (reference sequence). This CDR3 spans 15 amino acids. V lost 3 bases, J lost 5 bases, and 17 bases lay in between. CDR3 loop: CASSWAGGLGETQYF. The CDR3, as DNA: TGTGCCAGCAGCTGGGCGGGCGGCTTAGGGGAGACCCAGTACTTC.

This clonotype was counted a few times. This sequence joins TRBV7-6 and TRBJ2-5, with D perhaps TRBD2 (5 bases). The CDR3 has 13 residues. CDR1 is SGHVS, CDR2 FNYEAQ, per germline. Trimming removed 5 bases from V and 0 bases from J, with 7 bases in between. CDR3 nucleotides: TGTGCCAGCAGCGCTAGCAACCAAGAGACCCAGTACTTC. Translation: CASSASNQETQYF.

This clonotype was seen a few times. This chain uses TRBV20-1 with TRBJ1-1; weak D call: TRBD1 (5 bases). The CDR3 spans 13 residues. V lost 3 bases to trimming and J lost 5 bases, with 13 bases between them. The germline V gene has CDR1 DFQATT and CDR2 SNEGSKA (reference sequence). CDR3 sequence reads: CSARVDRGTEAFF. Here the CDR3 DNA reads TGCAGTGCTAGGGTCGACAGAGGGACTGAAGCTTTCTTT.

The V and J genes are TRBV28 and TRBJ1-5; no reliable D call. The length of the CDR3 is 12 residues. Germline V gene sequence: CDR1 MDHEN, CDR2 SYDVKM. Trimming removed 1 base from V and 7 bases from J, with 5 bases in between. CDR3 sequence reads: CASSLLTQPQHF. The CDR3, as DNA: TGTGCCAGCAGTTTATTGACCCAGCCCCAGCATTTT.

The sample holds many counts of this clonotype. This chain links TRBV12-3 or TRBV12-4 with TRBJ1-3; 7 nucleotides line up with TRBD1. J lost 0 bases, V lost 6 bases, and 5 bases had no gene match. The CDR3 sequence is 15 residues long. CDR3 DNA: TGTGCCAGCAGCCTCGACAGGGCCTCTGGAAACACCATATATTTT. Translated: CASSLDRASGNTIYF.

Ten or more counts support this clonotype. This rearrangement joins TRBV12-3 or TRBV12-4 to TRBJ2-7, with 8 bases matching TRBD2. The ends lost 4 bases at V and 4 bases at J; junction bases unmatched: 9. CDR3 length: 15 amino acids. The CDR3: CASSSRGSGVYEQYF. In DNA form, the CDR3 reads TGTGCCAGCAGTTCCCGAGGTAGCGGGGTATACGAGCAGTACTTC.

This clonotype was detected only a few times. V and J are TRBV7-2 and TRBJ1-2; 7 bases fit TRBD1. V lost 0 bases and J lost 6; bases outside the gene matches: 4. Germline values: CDR1 SGHTA, CDR2 FQGNSA. CDR3 length: 14 amino acids. DNA of the CDR3: TGTGCCAGCAGCTTAGCTCAGGGGGATCATGGCTACACCTTC. It is translated as CASSLAQGDHGYTF. The variable domain in full, with the rest retrieved from reference TRBV7-2 and TRBJ1-2, is GAGVSQSPSNKVTEKGKDVELRCDPISGHTALYWYRQSLGQGLEFLIYFQGNSAPDKSGLPSDRFSAERTGGSVSTLTIQRTQQEDSAVYLCASSLAQGDHGYTFGSGTRLTVV.

This clonotype occurred a few times. The CDR3 is CASGLGRRGLGSYEQYF. The CDR3 region has the DNA TGTGCCAGCGGGCTAGGGCGACGGGGGTTGGGGTCCTACGAGCAGTACTTC. V gene TRBV6-1 combines with J gene TRBJ2-7; D perhaps matches TRBD2 (6 bases). The germline V and J ends were trimmed by 8 bases and 1 base, with 24 bases remaining between them. This CDR3 comprises 17 residues. CDR1 is MNHNS and CDR2 is SASEGT in the germline V gene.

Only a few counts were recorded for this clonotype. The rearrangement links TRBV13 to TRBJ2-3; TRBD1 might be the D (6 bases). Germline assignment: CDR1 PRHDT and CDR2 FYEKMQ (reference sequence). V was clipped by 5 bases and J by 0 bases, with 12 bases between them. The CDR3 is 15 amino acids. In DNA, the CDR3 is TGTGCCAGCAGCCTTAGGACAGTTAGCACAGATACGCAGTATTTT. Amino acid sequence: CASSLRTVSTDTQYF.

The chain links TRBV3-1 to TRBJ1-1; D possibly corresponds to TRBD1 (5 bases). The CDR3 spans 14 residues. V was clipped by 4 bases and J by 6 bases, with 15 bases between them. Germline V gives CDR1 LGHDT, CDR2 YNNKEL (reference sequence). CDR3 bases: TGTGCCAGCAGCCCTGTGGGCAGGGACCCTGAAGCTTTCTTT. Its translation is CASSPVGRDPEAFF. The whole variable domain, remainder taken from reference TRBV3-1 and TRBJ1-1, is DTAVSQTPKYLVTQMGNDKSIKCEQNLGHDTMYWYKQDSKKFLKIMFSYNNKELIINETVPNRFSPKSPDKAHLNLHINSLELGDSAVYFCASSPVGRDPEAFFGQGTRLTVV.